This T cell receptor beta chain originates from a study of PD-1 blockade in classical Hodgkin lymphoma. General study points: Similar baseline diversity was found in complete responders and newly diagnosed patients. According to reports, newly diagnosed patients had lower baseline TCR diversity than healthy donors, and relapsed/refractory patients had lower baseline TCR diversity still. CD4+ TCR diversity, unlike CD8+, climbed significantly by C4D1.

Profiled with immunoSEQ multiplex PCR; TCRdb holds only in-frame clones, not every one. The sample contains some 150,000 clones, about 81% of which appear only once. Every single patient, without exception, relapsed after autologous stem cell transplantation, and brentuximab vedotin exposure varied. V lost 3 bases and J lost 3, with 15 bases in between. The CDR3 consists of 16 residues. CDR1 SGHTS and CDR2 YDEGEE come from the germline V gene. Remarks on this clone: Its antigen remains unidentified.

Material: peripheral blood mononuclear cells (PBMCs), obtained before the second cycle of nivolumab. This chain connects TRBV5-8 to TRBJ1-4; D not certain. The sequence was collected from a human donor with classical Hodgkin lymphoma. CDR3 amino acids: CASSSNMGSSNEKLFF. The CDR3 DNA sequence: TGTGCCAGCAGCTCGAACATGGGGAGCTCTAATGAAAAACTGTTTTTT. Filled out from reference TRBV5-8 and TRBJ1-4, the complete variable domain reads EAGVTQSPTHLIKTRGQQATLRCSPISGHTSVYWYQQALGLGLQFLLWYDEGEERNRGNFPPRFSGRQFPNYSSELNVNALELEDSALYLCASSSNMGSSNEKLFFGSGTQLSVL.